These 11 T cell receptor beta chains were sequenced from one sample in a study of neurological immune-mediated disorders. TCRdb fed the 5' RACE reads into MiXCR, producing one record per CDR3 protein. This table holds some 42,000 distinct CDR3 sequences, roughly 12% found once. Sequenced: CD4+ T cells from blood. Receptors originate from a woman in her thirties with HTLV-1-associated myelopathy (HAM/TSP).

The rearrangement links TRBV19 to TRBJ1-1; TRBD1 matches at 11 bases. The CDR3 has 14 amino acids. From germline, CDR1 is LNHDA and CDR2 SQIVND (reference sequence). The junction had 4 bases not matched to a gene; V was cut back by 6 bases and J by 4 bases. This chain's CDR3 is CASRTGTGGTEAFF. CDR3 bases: TGTGCCAGTAGAACCGGGACAGGGGGCACTGAAGCTTTCTTT. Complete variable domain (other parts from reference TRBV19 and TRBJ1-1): DGGITQSPKYLFRKEGQNVTLSCEQNLNHDAMYWYRQDPGQGLRLIYYSQIVNDFQKGDIAEGYSVSREKKESFPLTVTSAQKNPTAFYLCASRTGTGGTEAFFGQGTRLTVV.

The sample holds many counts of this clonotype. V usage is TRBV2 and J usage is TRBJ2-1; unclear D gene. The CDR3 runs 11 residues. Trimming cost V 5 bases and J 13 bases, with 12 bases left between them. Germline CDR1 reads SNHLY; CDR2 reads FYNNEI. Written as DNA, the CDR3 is TGTGCCAGCAGTTACGGGTTGAGACAGTTCTTC. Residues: CASSYGLRQFF.

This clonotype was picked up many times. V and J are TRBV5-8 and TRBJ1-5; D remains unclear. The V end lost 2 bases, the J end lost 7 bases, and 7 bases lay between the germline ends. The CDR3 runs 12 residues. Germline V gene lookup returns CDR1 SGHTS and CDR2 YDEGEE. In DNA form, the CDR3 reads TGTGCCAGCAGCTTAAACGTGCAGCCCCAGCATTTT. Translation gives CASSLNVQPQHF.

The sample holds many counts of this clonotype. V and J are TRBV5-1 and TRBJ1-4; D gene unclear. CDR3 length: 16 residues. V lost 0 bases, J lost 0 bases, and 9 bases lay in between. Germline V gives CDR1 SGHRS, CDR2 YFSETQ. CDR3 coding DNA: TGCGCCAGCAGCTTGGGCGGTATTTCAACTAATGAAAAACTGTTTTTT. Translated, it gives CASSLGGISTNEKLFF.

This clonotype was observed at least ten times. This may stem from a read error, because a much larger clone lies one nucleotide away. The CDR3 spells CASSPRGTTSTDTQYF. CDR3 coding DNA: TGTGCCAGCAGCCCCCGGGGCACGACTAGCACAGATACGCAGTATTTT. The chain is built from TRBV9 and TRBJ2-3; the D call may be TRBD1 or TRBD2 (5 bases each). Trimming removed 4 bases from V and 0 bases from J, with 15 bases in between. Germline values: CDR1 SGDLS, CDR2 YYNGEE. There are 16 residues in the CDR3.

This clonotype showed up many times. The CDR3 reads CAISSKRLAGGNEQFF. The CDR3 DNA is TGTGCCATCAGCAGTAAAAGACTAGCGGGGGGCAATGAGCAGTTCTTC. The genes are TRBV10-3 and TRBJ2-1; 13 bases are a match to TRBD2. Germline V lookup: CDR1 ENHRY, CDR2 SYGVKD. CDR3 length equals 16 residues. V gave up 6 bases and J gave up 6 bases; unmatched junction bases: 8.

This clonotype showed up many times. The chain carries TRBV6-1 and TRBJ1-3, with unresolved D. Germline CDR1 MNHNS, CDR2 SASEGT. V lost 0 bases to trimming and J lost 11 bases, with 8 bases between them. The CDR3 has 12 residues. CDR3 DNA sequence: TGTGCCAGCAGTGAAGCGAGGGCGCCCATATATTTT. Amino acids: CASSEARAPIYF.

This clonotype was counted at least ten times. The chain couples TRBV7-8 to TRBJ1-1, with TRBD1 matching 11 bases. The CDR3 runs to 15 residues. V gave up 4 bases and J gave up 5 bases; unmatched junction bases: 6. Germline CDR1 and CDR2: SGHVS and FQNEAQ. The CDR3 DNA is TGTGCCAGCAGCTCCCGGACAGGGGGCTTAACTGAAGCTTTCTTT. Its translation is CASSSRTGGLTEAFF.

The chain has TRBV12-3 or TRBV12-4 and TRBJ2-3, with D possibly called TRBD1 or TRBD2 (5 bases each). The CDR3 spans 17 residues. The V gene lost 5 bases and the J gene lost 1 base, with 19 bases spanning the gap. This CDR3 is CASSRDVGTLGTDTQYF. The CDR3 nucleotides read TGTGCCAGCAGTCGGGACGTAGGTACCCTTGGCACAGATACGCAGTATTTT.

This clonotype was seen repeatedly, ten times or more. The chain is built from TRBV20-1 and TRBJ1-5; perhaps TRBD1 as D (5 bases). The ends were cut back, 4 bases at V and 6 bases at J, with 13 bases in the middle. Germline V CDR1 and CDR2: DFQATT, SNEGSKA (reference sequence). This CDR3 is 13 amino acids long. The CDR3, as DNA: TGCAGTGCTACTGGGGGAGTTGGTCAGCCCCAGCATTTT. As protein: CSATGGVGQPQHF.

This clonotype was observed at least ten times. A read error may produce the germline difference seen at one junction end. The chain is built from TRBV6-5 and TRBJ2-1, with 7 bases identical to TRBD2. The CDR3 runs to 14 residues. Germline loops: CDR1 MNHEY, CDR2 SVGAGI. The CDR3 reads CASSFRDYNNDQFF. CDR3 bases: TGTGCCAGCAGTTTTAGGGACTACAACAATGATCAGTTCTTC.